The source of this T cell receptor beta chain is a study of blood T cell repertoires in COVID-19. Whole-study context: The origin of the acute and convalescent COVID-19 samples was the United States, Italy and Spain. From T cells, B-cell-depleted T cells, or PBMCs came the material, which was cDNA or gDNA.

In the authors' workflow: Nucleated cell number was recorded as an estimate derived from reference gene primer amplification. This table comes from immunoSEQ multiplex PCR, and its TCRdb copy is limited to in-frame clones, with some not included. That table is the source of V, J and clone size, and D and trimming were worked out from the DNA. The sample includes about 59,000 clones, around 83% seen only once; the top ten take approximately 3.5%. The CDR3 loop spans 17 amino acids. V gene TRBV21-1 combines with J gene TRBJ1-1. TRBV21-1 is described as a pseudogene. Sequences were obtained from peripheral blood. The sequence came from a woman over 75 with acute or convalescent COVID-19. The CDR3 is CASSKSRGGPLNTEAFF. Here the CDR3 DNA reads TGTGCCAGCAGCAAGTCGCGGGGAGGGCCCCTGAACACTGAAGCTTTCTTT.